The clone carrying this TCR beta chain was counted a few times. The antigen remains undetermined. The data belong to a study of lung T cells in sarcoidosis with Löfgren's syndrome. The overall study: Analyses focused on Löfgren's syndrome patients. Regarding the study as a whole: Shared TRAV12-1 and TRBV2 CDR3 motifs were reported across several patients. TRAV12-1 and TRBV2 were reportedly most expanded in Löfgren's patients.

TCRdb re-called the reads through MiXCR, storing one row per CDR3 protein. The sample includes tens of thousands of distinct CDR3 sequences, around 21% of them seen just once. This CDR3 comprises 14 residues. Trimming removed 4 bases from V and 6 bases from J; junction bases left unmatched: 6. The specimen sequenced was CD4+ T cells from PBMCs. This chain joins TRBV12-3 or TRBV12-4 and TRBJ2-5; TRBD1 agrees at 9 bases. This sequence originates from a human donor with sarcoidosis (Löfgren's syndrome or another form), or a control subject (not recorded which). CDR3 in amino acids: CASSSTGGKKTQYF. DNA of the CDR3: TGTGCCAGCAGTTCAACAGGGGGCAAAAAGACCCAGTACTTC.